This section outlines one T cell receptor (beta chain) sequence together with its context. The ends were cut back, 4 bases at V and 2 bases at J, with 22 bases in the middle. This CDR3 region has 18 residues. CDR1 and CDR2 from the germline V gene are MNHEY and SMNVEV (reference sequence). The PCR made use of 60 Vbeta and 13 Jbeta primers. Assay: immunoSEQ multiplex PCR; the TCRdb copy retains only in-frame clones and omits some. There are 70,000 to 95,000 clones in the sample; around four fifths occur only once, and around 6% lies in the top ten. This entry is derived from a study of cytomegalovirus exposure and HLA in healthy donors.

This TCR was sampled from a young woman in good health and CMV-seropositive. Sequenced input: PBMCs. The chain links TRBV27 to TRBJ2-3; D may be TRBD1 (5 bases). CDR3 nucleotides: TGTGCCAGCAGTTCCCCCTATGTGGGGCAGAGTCTCACAGATACGCAGTATTTT. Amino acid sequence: CASSSPYVGQSLTDTQYF.